Each of the 21 T cell receptor beta chains below was sequenced from the same sample in a study of blood T cell repertoires in COVID-19. TCRdb keeps only in-frame clones here, not all; method: immunoSEQ multiplex PCR. The sample records about 300,000 clones, approximately 90% being singletons. What was sequenced was PBMCs or T cells enriched from blood (not recorded which). Receptor source: a man aged 25-45 years who had recovered from COVID-19.

The J gene is TRBJ2-5, the V gene TRBV7-2, with 7 bases aligning to TRBD2. V was pared by 5 bases and J by 2 bases, with 8 bases of the junction left unmatched. The CDR3 extends over 15 amino acids. The germline gives CDR1 SGHTA, CDR2 FQGNSA. The CDR3 region is CASSRPRGVQETQYF. As DNA, the CDR3 is TGTGCCAGCAGCCGCCCCCGGGGGGTTCAAGAGACCCAGTACTTC.

This rearrangement joins TRBV6-5 to TRBJ1-5, with 7 bases lining up with TRBD1. The CDR3 is 13 residues long. Germline loops: CDR1 MNHEY, CDR2 SVGAGI. V was clipped by 6 bases and J by 7 bases; unmatched bases: 6. CDR3 sequence reads: CASRTGPWQPQHF. In DNA form, the CDR3 reads TGTGCCAGCAGGACAGGGCCTTGGCAGCCCCAGCATTTT.

This clone is a singleton in its sample. The chain has TRBV19 and TRBJ1-5; D call uncertain. Germline V gene lookup returns CDR1 LNHDA and CDR2 SQIVND (reference sequence). V shed 2 bases and J shed 2 bases, with 10 bases lying between them. This CDR3 is 15 amino acids long. CDR3 DNA: TGTGCCAGTAGTATAAGAGGCAGCGGCAATCAGCCCCAGCATTTT. It encodes CASSIRGSGNQPQHF. Based on the CDR3 plus reference TRBV19 and TRBJ1-5, the full variable domain is DGGITQSPKYLFRKEGQNVTLSCEQNLNHDAMYWYRQDPGQGLRLIYYSQIVNDFQKGDIAEGYSVSREKKESFPLTVTSAQKNPTAFYLCASSIRGSGNQPQHFGDGTRLSIL.

The rearrangement links TRBV3-1 (or the pseudogene TRBV3-2) to TRBJ2-3; TRBD1 agrees at 8 bases. CDR1 and CDR2 from the germline V gene are LGHDT and YNNKEL (reference sequence). This CDR3 has 16 amino acids. Trimming removed 6 bases from V and 2 bases from J; junction bases left unmatched: 10. The CDR3 is CASRPSDRALTDTQYF. The CDR3 region has the DNA TGTGCCAGCAGACCTTCGGACAGGGCCCTCACAGATACGCAGTATTTT.

The chain uses TRBV4-1 and TRBJ2-7, with 11 positions matching TRBD1. Per germline, CDR1 MGHRA and CDR2 YSYEKL. J lost 2 bases, V lost 0 bases, and 6 bases had no gene match. The CDR3 extends over 17 amino acids. CDR3 sequence (DNA): TGCGCCAGCAGCCAAGAGGGAAGGGGACAGGGGGCCTACGAGCAGTACTTC. As protein: CASSQEGRGQGAYEQYF.

This chain's CDR3 is CASSPRTGGLTGELFF. The CDR3 region has the DNA TGTGCCAGCAGCCCACGGACAGGGGGCCTCACCGGGGAGCTGTTTTTT. The chain uses TRBV3-1 (or the pseudogene TRBV3-2) and TRBJ2-2; 11 nucleotides align to TRBD1. The CDR3 runs to 16 residues. Germline CDR1 LGHDT, CDR2 YNNKEL (reference sequence). J lost 4 bases, V lost 4 bases, and 5 bases had no gene match.

The table lists this clone with a count of one. This chain joins TRBV6-5 and TRBJ1-1; 8 bases fit TRBD1. With V trimmed by 4 bases and J by 10 bases, 8 bases remained unmatched. The CDR3 covers 13 residues. Germline V lookup: CDR1 MNHEY, CDR2 SVGAGI. The CDR3 loop is CASSSGQGRIAFF. The CDR3 DNA follows: TGTGCCAGCAGTTCAGGACAGGGTAGGATAGCTTTCTTT.

This chain uses TRBV3-1 (or the pseudogene TRBV3-2) with TRBJ1-1, with 8 bases lining up with TRBD1. Germline CDR1 is LGHDT and CDR2 is YNNKEL (reference sequence). Germline trimming cut 10 bases from V and 0 bases from J; bases unmatched to any gene: 10. The CDR3 has 15 amino acids. CDR3 bases: TGTGCCATCTCAGCCGGGACAGGTTTGAACACTGAAGCTTTCTTT. Translation: CAISAGTGLNTEAFF.

This clone was found once. The chain recombines TRBV4-1 with TRBJ2-5, with 8 bases aligning to TRBD1. Germline V lookup: CDR1 MGHRA, CDR2 YSYEKL. Trimming at V came to 2 bases and at J to 5 bases, leaving 4 bases not matched to a gene. The CDR3 length is 14 residues. In DNA, the CDR3 is TGCGCCAGCAGCCAACAGGGGGCAGGGGAGACCCAGTACTTC. It specifies CASSQQGAGETQYF.

V gene TRBV20-1 combines with J gene TRBJ1-5, with unresolved D. The V gene lost 3 bases and the J gene lost 7 bases, with 10 bases spanning the gap. The CDR3 length is 12 residues. CDR1 is DFQATT, CDR2 SNEGSKA, per germline (reference sequence). The CDR3 is CSASEVGQPQHF. For the CDR3, the DNA is TGCAGTGCTAGTGAAGTCGGGCAGCCCCAGCATTTT.

The rearrangement uses TRBV2 and TRBJ1-1; 9 nucleotides agree with TRBD1. Trimming at V came to 5 bases and at J to 3 bases, leaving 1 base not matched to a gene. The CDR3 runs to 13 residues. CDR1 and CDR2 (germline): SNHLY, FYNNEI. The CDR3 region is CASSRDRDTEAFF. The CDR3 nucleotides are TGTGCCAGCAGTAGGGACAGGGACACTGAAGCTTTCTTT.

The rearrangement links TRBV4-2 to TRBJ2-1, with 7 bases fitting TRBD2. Trimming removed 1 base from V and 4 bases from J; junction bases left unmatched: 4. Germline lookup yields CDR1 LGHNA and CDR2 YNFKEQ. CDR3 size: 15 residues. The CDR3 is CASSQGGEGYNEQFF. The CDR3 DNA is TGTGCCAGCAGCCAAGGCGGGGAGGGGTACAATGAGCAGTTCTTC.

This sequence joins TRBV5-1 and TRBJ2-2; 11 bases are shared with TRBD2. CDR3 length: 15 amino acids. The germline V gene has CDR1 SGHRS and CDR2 YFSETQ. V lost 5 bases and J lost 6; bases outside the gene matches: 6. CDR3 residues: CASRELAGAAGELFF. The CDR3 nucleotides read TGCGCCAGCAGGGAACTAGCGGGAGCGGCCGGGGAGCTGTTTTTT.

This clone was counted ten times or more. The V call is TRBV6-5, the J call TRBJ2-5; a possible D gene is TRBD2 (5 bases). This CDR3 has 13 amino acids. The V gene lost 9 bases and the J gene lost 4 bases, with 15 bases spanning the gap. Germline V CDR1 and CDR2: MNHEY, SVGAGI. The DNA of the CDR3 is TGTGCCAGTGCAGAGGACTTCGGAGAGACCCAGTACTTC. The encoded protein is CASAEDFGETQYF.

CDR3 nucleotide sequence: TGCGCCAGCAGTGAAGCTAGCGGGAGTTTGGGGAATGAGCAGTTCTTC. Its protein product is CASSEASGSLGNEQFF. V is TRBV10-1 and J is TRBJ2-1; 10 bases fit TRBD2. Germline loops: CDR1 WNHNN, CDR2 SYGVQD (reference sequence). The CDR3 contains 16 residues. V lost 3 bases and J lost 7; bases outside the gene matches: 9.

The chain couples TRBV6-5 to TRBJ2-2; 8 positions match TRBD2. V lost 8 bases to trimming and J lost 3 bases; unmatched junction nucleotides: 8. This CDR3 region has 15 residues. The germline CDR1 and CDR2 sequences are MNHEY and SVGAGI. The CDR3 protein is CASHPGLVYTGELFF. Here the CDR3 DNA reads TGTGCCAGCCATCCGGGACTAGTTTACACCGGGGAGCTGTTTTTT.

This clone came up once. The CDR3 sequence is CASSRDSNLYEQYF. The CDR3 DNA reads TGTGCCAGCAGCCGGGACAGTAACCTCTACGAGCAGTACTTC. This rearrangement joins TRBV14 to TRBJ2-7; 7 bases are a match to TRBD1. This CDR3 comprises 14 residues. Germline CDR1 reads SGHDN; CDR2 reads FVKESK. After removal of 4 bases from V and 3 bases from J, the junction contained 6 bases not matched to a gene.

This clone was seen a handful of times. The chain joins TRBV14 to TRBJ2-7, with 10 positions matching TRBD2. The CDR3 sequence is 14 residues long. Germline V lookup: CDR1 SGHDN, CDR2 FVKESK. Trimming removed 4 bases from V and 2 bases from J; junction bases left unmatched: 2. Here the CDR3 DNA reads TGTGCCAGCAGCCCCGGACTAGCGGCCTACGAGCAGTACTTC. Translating gives CASSPGLAAYEQYF.

This clone was counted only a few times. The chain combines TRBV6-5 with TRBJ2-1; D is unresolved. Deletions cut 5 bases from V and 4 bases from J, with 9 bases between. Germline V gives CDR1 MNHEY, CDR2 SVGAGI. The CDR3 sequence is 13 residues long. The CDR3 here is CASSLNSYNEQFF. In DNA form, the CDR3 reads TGTGCCAGCAGTCTGAACAGTTACAATGAGCAGTTCTTC.

The genes are TRBV12-3 or TRBV12-4 and TRBJ1-2, with unresolved D. The CDR3 covers 13 residues. V was shortened by 4 bases and J by 2 bases, with 8 bases between the two germline ends. This CDR3 is CASSYEINYGYTF. The CDR3 coding sequence is TGTGCCAGCAGTTACGAGATAAACTATGGCTACACCTTC.

The chain links TRBV7-9 to TRBJ2-7; possible D gene TRBD2, 7 bases. Per germline, CDR1 SEHNR and CDR2 FQNEAQ (reference sequence). Trimming removed 7 bases at V and 4 bases at J, with 17 bases between. CDR3 length: 14 amino acids. The CDR3 coding sequence is TGTGCCAGCACCGAGGCGGGGGCCTCGTACGAGCAGTACTTC. This encodes CASTEAGASYEQYF.